Below are 31 T cell receptor beta chains sequenced from a single sample in a study of type 1 and type 2 diabetes patients. PCR was run on genomic DNA. A primer set of 30 forward and 13 reverse primers amplified the CDR3. Each CDR3 protein is one row after TCRdb ran MiXCR on the multiplex PCR reads. The profile shows more than 250,000 distinct CDR3 sequences, more than 40% of them singletons. Sequencing was carried out using peripheral blood mononuclear cells (PBMCs). These TCRs come from a man between 18 and 35 years old with type 2 diabetes.

The rearrangement joins TRBV7-3 to TRBJ1-5; 9 bases match TRBD1. Per the germline V gene, CDR1 is SGHTA and CDR2 is FQGTGA. Trimming removed 5 bases from V and 1 base from J; junction bases left unmatched: 6. The CDR3 has 16 amino acids. CDR3 DNA: TGTGCCAGCAGCACTGAAACAGGGGGCAGCAATCAGCCCCAGCATTTT. This sequence encodes CASSTETGGSNQPQHF.

The chain links TRBV20-1 to TRBJ2-2; 13 bases agree with TRBD2. Per germline, CDR1 DFQATT and CDR2 SNEGSKA (reference sequence). The V segment lost 0 bases and the J segment 7 bases; nucleotides outside the gene matches: 8. The CDR3 spans 17 residues. The CDR3 sequence is CSARDRLAGGLGGELFF. CDR3 in DNA: TGCAGTGCTAGAGATCGACTAGCGGGAGGTTTAGGCGGGGAGCTGTTTTTT.

A word on this clonotype: One end of the junction is discordant with germline, which a read error may explain. The chain is built from TRBV2 and TRBJ2-3, with 8 nucleotides matching TRBD1. Germline CDR1 SNHLY, CDR2 FYNNEI. The CDR3 covers 15 residues. The CDR3 DNA reads TGTGCCAGCAGTGAAGGGACAGGGAAGACAGATACGCGGTATTTT. Its translation is CASSEGTGKTDTRYF. Using reference TRBV2 and TRBJ2-3 for the parts outside the CDR3, the full variable domain is EPEVTQTPSHQVTQMGQEVILRCVPISNHLYFYWYRQILGQKVEFLVSFYNNEISEKSEIFDDQFSVERPDGSNFTLKIRSTKLEDSAMYFCASSEGTGKTDTRYFGPGTRLTVL.

The rearrangement links TRBV29-1 to TRBJ1-1; D is ambiguous. The V gene's germline CDR1 is SQVTM and CDR2 ANQGSEA. V was clipped by 7 bases and J by 1 base, with 7 bases between them. This CDR3 has 11 amino acids. CDR3 in amino acids: CSAGENTEAFF. CDR3 DNA: TGCAGCGCCGGAGAGAACACTGAAGCTTTCTTT. The whole variable domain, filled in from reference TRBV29-1 and TRBJ1-1, reads SAVISQKPSRDICQRGTSLTIQCQVDSQVTMMFWYRQQPGQSLTLIATANQGSEATYESGFVIDKFPISRPNLTFSTLTVSNMSPEDSSIYLCSAGENTEAFFGQGTRLTVV.

The chain is built from TRBV29-1 and TRBJ1-2; D is unclear. The CDR3 is 11 residues long. From germline, CDR1 is SQVTM and CDR2 ANQGSEA. V dropped 4 bases and J dropped 6 bases, with 9 bases sitting between them. CDR3: CSVAHTDGYTF. In nucleotides, the CDR3 is TGCAGCGTTGCTCATACGGATGGCTACACCTTC. The whole variable domain, remainder taken from reference TRBV29-1 and TRBJ1-2, is SAVISQKPSRDICQRGTSLTIQCQVDSQVTMMFWYRQQPGQSLTLIATANQGSEATYESGFVIDKFPISRPNLTFSTLTVSNMSPEDSSIYLCSVAHTDGYTFGSGTRLTVV.

A word on this clonotype: A read error may produce the germline difference seen at one junction end. V usage is TRBV6-6 and J usage is TRBJ2-5, with TRBD1 matching over 9 bases. The CDR3 runs 16 residues. The V gene's germline CDR1 is MNHNY and CDR2 SVGAGI (reference sequence). Written as DNA, the CDR3 is TGTGCCAGCAGTCGATCGAACAGGGGGCGAGGAGAGACCCAGCACTTC. This encodes CASSRSNRGRGETQHF.

This clonotype was observed a handful of times. The J gene is TRBJ2-7, the V gene TRBV5-1, with D perhaps TRBD2 (5 bases). Germline V gives CDR1 SGHRS, CDR2 YFSETQ. The CDR3 contains 14 residues. Deletions cut 9 bases from V and 0 bases from J, with 16 bases between. CDR3 region: CATRSGTSSYEQYF. The DNA of the CDR3 is TGCGCCACCAGGAGCGGAACAAGCTCCTACGAGCAGTACTTC.

This clonotype was detected only a few times. V and J are TRBV15 and TRBJ1-5; D possibly corresponds to TRBD1 (6 bases). Germline V lookup: CDR1 LNHNV, CDR2 YYDKDF (reference sequence). V was shortened by 1 base and J by 15 bases, with 19 bases between the two germline ends. The CDR3 extends over 14 amino acids. CDR3 sequence (DNA): TGTGCCACCAGCAGAGGATCGGTGGAGGGGGTCGGGCATTTT. It yields the protein CATSRGSVEGVGHF.

Regarding this clonotype: One junction end does not reproduce the germline sequence, and a read error may be involved. The V call is TRBV5-1, the J call TRBJ1-2; D possibly corresponds to TRBD1 (6 bases). Germline CDR1 SGHRS, CDR2 YFSETQ. The CDR3 spans 14 residues. The CDR3: CVSSLGQGNYGYTF. In DNA form, the CDR3 reads TGCGTCAGCAGCTTGGGGCAGGGGAACTATGGCTACACCTTC.

This clonotype appeared a few times. The rearrangement uses TRBV6-5 and TRBJ1-1, with D possibly matching TRBD1 (6 bases). V was clipped by 8 bases and J by 4 bases, with 14 bases between them. This CDR3 region has 13 residues. Germline V lookup: CDR1 MNHEY, CDR2 SVGAGI. The CDR3 region is CASVMQGSTEAFF. In DNA, the CDR3 is TGTGCCAGCGTTATGCAGGGGAGCACTGAAGCTTTCTTT.

As concerns this clonotype: One base away lies a much larger clone, so this may be a sequencing read error. This rearrangement joins TRBV7-2 to TRBJ1-2; no reliable D call. Deletions cut 4 bases from V and 1 base from J, with 16 bases between. The CDR3 has 16 amino acids. Germline V lookup: CDR1 SGHTA, CDR2 FQGNSA. CDR3 in DNA: TGTGCCAGCAGCTGGACCCAAACAACCCGTAACTATGGCTACACCTTC. It translates to CASSWTQTTRNYGYTF.

The V and J genes are TRBV5-1 and TRBJ2-7; 9 bases align to TRBD1. With 0 bases clipped from V and 0 bases from J, the junction kept 4 bases outside the gene matches. CDR3 length equals 16 residues. Germline V gene sequence: CDR1 SGHRS, CDR2 YFSETQ. The CDR3 sequence is CASSLDGTGSSYEQYF. CDR3 nucleotide sequence: TGCGCCAGCAGCTTGGATGGGACAGGGAGCTCCTACGAGCAGTACTTC.

This chain uses TRBV5-1 with TRBJ1-1, with a weak D call TRBD1 (5 bases). V lost 3 bases to trimming and J lost 1 base, with 22 bases between them. Germline V gene sequence: CDR1 SGHRS, CDR2 YFSETQ. This CDR3 contains 18 residues. CDR3 DNA: TGCGCCAGCAGCTCTCCTTTAGGGTTGGGGACCGCGAACACTGAAGCTTTCTTT. Its protein product is CASSSPLGLGTANTEAFF.

The CDR3 is CSVAASRASNQPQHF. DNA of the CDR3: TGCAGCGTTGCGGCCAGTAGGGCTAGCAATCAGCCCCAGCATTTT. The V gene is TRBV29-1, the J gene TRBJ1-5; D unresolved. V was clipped by 4 bases and J by 0 bases, with 13 bases between them. CDR3 length: 15 amino acids. Germline CDR1 SQVTM, CDR2 ANQGSEA.

Comments on this clonotype: A much more abundant neighbour one base away suggests this may be a read error. The gene calls are TRBV10-1 and TRBJ2-7, with D perhaps TRBD2 (5 bases). Germline CDR1 is WNHNN and CDR2 is SYGVQD (reference sequence). Trimming removed 5 bases from V and 8 bases from J, with 16 bases in between. This CDR3 region has 13 residues. CDR3 nucleotide sequence: TGCGCCAGCAGTAGAAGGCCGTCGGGGAAGCAGTACTTC. It translates to CASSRRPSGKQYF.

The chain is built from TRBV24-1 and TRBJ2-5; perhaps D is TRBD1 or TRBD2 (5 bases each). CDR1 and CDR2 (germline): KGHDR, SFDVKD. The CDR3 has 14 residues. V was pared by 7 bases and J by 0 bases, with 11 bases between. The CDR3 DNA is TGTGCCACCAGCAGAGGGACGGACCAAGAGACCCAGTACTTC. Translating gives CATSRGTDQETQYF.

The chain recombines TRBV30 with TRBJ2-3, with 7 nucleotides matching TRBD2. CDR3 length: 14 amino acids. V lost 0 bases and J lost 5; bases outside the gene matches: 5. The germline CDR1 and CDR2 sequences are GTSNPN and SVGIG (reference sequence). In nucleotides, the CDR3 is TGTGCCTGGAGTGTAGGCGGGAGTATAGATACGCAGTATTTT. As protein: CAWSVGGSIDTQYF.

This clonotype appeared many times. The chain is built from TRBV7-8 and TRBJ2-7; D perhaps matches TRBD2 (6 bases). V gave up 5 bases and J gave up 2 bases, with 13 bases separating them. Germline V lookup: CDR1 SGHVS, CDR2 FQNEAQ. CDR3 size: 14 residues. This chain's CDR3 is CASSPSEPTYEQYF. The CDR3 DNA reads as TGTGCCAGCAGCCCTAGCGAACCTACCTACGAGCAGTACTTC.

With respect to this clonotype: A read error may explain this, as a much larger clone is one base away. This sequence joins TRBV12-3 or TRBV12-4 and TRBJ2-7; 12 bases fit TRBD2. The CDR3 has 14 residues. The J segment lost 2 bases and the V segment lost 11 bases, leaving 7 bases of the junction unmatched. CDR3 amino acids: CARTGLAGPYEQYF. The CDR3 coding sequence is TGTGCCCGCACCGGACTAGCGGGACCCTACGAGCAGTACTTC.

The chain has TRBV7-3 and TRBJ2-7; possibly TRBD1 or TRBD2 for D (5 bases each). The CDR3 loop spans 14 amino acids. The germline V gene has CDR1 SGHTA and CDR2 FQGTGA. V was pared by 2 bases and J by 9 bases, with 17 bases between. The CDR3 DNA reads TGTGCCAGCAGCTTAGTCTTAGGGACGGGCCGGCAGTACTTC. This gives the protein CASSLVLGTGRQYF.

The chain combines TRBV7-2 with TRBJ1-2, with D perhaps matching TRBD1 (6 bases). The CDR3 totals 14 residues. Between the trimmed V and J ends, which lost 5 bases and 7 bases, there was a span of 17 bases. Germline V lookup: CDR1 SGHTA, CDR2 FQGNSA. The CDR3 loop is CASSDRQAAGGYTF. The CDR3 DNA sequence: TGTGCCAGCAGCGACAGACAGGCCGCAGGTGGCTACACCTTC. Based on the CDR3 plus reference TRBV7-2 and TRBJ1-2, the full variable domain is GAGVSQSPSNKVTEKGKDVELRCDPISGHTALYWYRQSLGQGLEFLIYFQGNSAPDKSGLPSDRFSAERTGGSVSTLTIQRTQQEDSAVYLCASSDRQAAGGYTFGSGTRLTVV.

This chain uses TRBV10-1 with TRBJ1-1, with D possibly TRBD1 on 5 matching bases. The V end was cut by 0 bases, the J end by 6 bases, with 14 bases between. This CDR3 region has 15 residues. Germline CDR1 WNHNN, CDR2 SYGVQD (reference sequence). The CDR3 loop reads CASSESLQGKSEAFF. The CDR3 DNA follows: TGCGCCAGCAGTGAGTCCCTTCAGGGAAAGTCTGAAGCTTTCTTT.

This clonotype has just a few counts. The V gene is TRBV30, the J gene TRBJ1-2, with D unresolved. The CDR3 runs 13 residues. Trimming removed 1 base at V and 6 bases at J, with 12 bases between. From germline, CDR1 is GTSNPN and CDR2 SVGIG (reference sequence). DNA of the CDR3: TGTGCCTGGAGTGCTCTGAGGAAAGATGGCTACACCTTC. Translated, it gives CAWSALRKDGYTF.

V and J are TRBV20-1 and TRBJ2-3; TRBD2 agrees at 9 bases. In germline, CDR1 is DFQATT, CDR2 SNEGSKA (reference sequence). After removal of 0 bases from V and 1 base from J, the junction contained 2 bases not matched to a gene. This CDR3 contains 15 residues. CDR3 sequence (DNA): TGCAGTGCTAGAGAGCGACTAGCGGGCACAGATACGCAGTATTTT. Residues: CSARERLAGTDTQYF.

The rearrangement uses TRBV4-3 and TRBJ2-7, with no clear D. Between the trimmed V and J ends, which lost 4 bases and 2 bases, there was a span of 9 bases. Looked up from germline, CDR1 is LGHNA and CDR2 is YSLEER. The length of the CDR3 is 13 residues. CDR3 DNA: TGCGCCAGCAGCCCCGACCGTGCCTACGAGCAGTACTTC. Its protein product is CASSPDRAYEQYF.

The chain couples TRBV7-6 to TRBJ1-6; TRBD1 might be the D (6 bases). This CDR3 comprises 14 residues. V was shortened by 4 bases and J by 8 bases, with 12 bases between the two germline ends. Germline lookup yields CDR1 SGHVS and CDR2 FNYEAQ. Written as DNA, the CDR3 is TGTGCCAGCAGCTCCGGGACATGGGATTCACCCCTCCACTTT. Translated: CASSSGTWDSPLHF.

For this clonotype: Because it lacks the conserved phenylalanine or tryptophan at the end, this CDR3 is likely a read error. The gene calls are TRBV2 and TRBJ2-4; D may be TRBD2 (6 bases). The closer fit of TRBJ2-1 to the DNA end suggests the J call may be wrong. Germline CDR1 and CDR2: SNHLY and FYNNEI. The CDR3 totals 14 residues. CDR3 in amino acids: CASSDAGWLDEQFS. CDR3 bases: TGTGCCAGCAGTGACGCGGGATGGTTGGATGAGCAGTTCTCC.

The chain is built from TRBV6-5 and TRBJ2-7; D not resolved. The better agreement between TRBJ2-1 and the DNA end casts doubt on the J call. The germline V gene has CDR1 MNHEY and CDR2 SVGAGI. This CDR3 spans 13 amino acids. The CDR3 loop is CASARVEFDEQFF. In nucleotides, the CDR3 is TGTGCCAGCGCTCGTGTCGAGTTCGATGAGCAGTTCTTC.

This clonotype was counted between two and nine times. The chain has TRBV5-1 and TRBJ1-2; 8 nucleotides line up with TRBD1. Germline V CDR1 and CDR2: SGHRS, YFSETQ. J was trimmed by 4 bases and V by 4 bases; bases with no gene match: 12. The CDR3 loop spans 16 amino acids. The CDR3 is CASSPGTGLMGYGYTF. CDR3 bases: TGCGCCAGCAGCCCCGGGACAGGCCTAATGGGCTATGGCTACACCTTC.

The chain links TRBV12-3 or TRBV12-4 to TRBJ1-2; D is uncertain. V was cut by 3 bases and J by 3 bases, with 14 bases left in between. This CDR3 is 15 amino acids long. The DNA for the CDR3 is TGTGCCAGCAGTTTCCAGTCGGGTTTTTACTATGGCTACACCTTC. Its translation is CASSFQSGFYYGYTF.

In the case of this clonotype: Being one base from a much bigger clone, this may be a read error. The CDR3 nucleotides read TGTGCCAGCACCTCAAAAGGATCCGAGCAGTACTTC. Amino acid sequence: CASTSKGSEQYF. J is TRBJ2-7 and V is TRBV2; D unresolved. The CDR3 covers 12 residues. Germline V CDR1 and CDR2: SNHLY, FYNNEI. V lost 7 bases to trimming and J lost 6 bases, with 13 bases between them. Full variable domain (remainder filled in from reference TRBV2 and TRBJ2-7): EPEVTQTPSHQVTQMGQEVILRCVPISNHLYFYWYRQILGQKVEFLVSFYNNEISEKSEIFDDQFSVERPDGSNFTLKIRSTKLEDSAMYFCASTSKGSEQYFGPGTRLTVT.